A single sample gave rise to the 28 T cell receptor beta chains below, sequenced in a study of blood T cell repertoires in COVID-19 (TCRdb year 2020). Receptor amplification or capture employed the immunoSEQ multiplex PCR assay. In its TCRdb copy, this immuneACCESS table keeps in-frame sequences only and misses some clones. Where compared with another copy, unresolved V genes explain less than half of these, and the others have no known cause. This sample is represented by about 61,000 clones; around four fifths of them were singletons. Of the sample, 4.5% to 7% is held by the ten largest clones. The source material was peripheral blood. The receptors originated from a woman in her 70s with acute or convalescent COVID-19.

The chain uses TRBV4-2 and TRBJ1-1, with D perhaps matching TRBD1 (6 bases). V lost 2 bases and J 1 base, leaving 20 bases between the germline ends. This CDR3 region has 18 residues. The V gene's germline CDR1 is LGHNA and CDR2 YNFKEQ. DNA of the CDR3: TGTGCCAGCAGCCAACCCTGGACGACAGGCAGCCCGAACACTGAAGCTTTCTTT. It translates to CASSQPWTTGSPNTEAFF.

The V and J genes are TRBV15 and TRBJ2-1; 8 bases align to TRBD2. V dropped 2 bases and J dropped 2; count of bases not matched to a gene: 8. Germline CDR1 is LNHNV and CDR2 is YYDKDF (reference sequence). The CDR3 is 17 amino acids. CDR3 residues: CATSRLSLAGPYNEQFF. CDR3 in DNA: TGTGCCACCAGCAGATTGTCTCTAGCGGGTCCCTACAATGAGCAGTTCTTC. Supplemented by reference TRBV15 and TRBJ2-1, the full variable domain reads DAMVIQNPRYQVTQFGKPVTLSCSQTLNHNVMYWYQQKSSQAPKLLFHYYDKDFNNEADTPDNFQSRRPNTSFCFLDIRSPGLGDTAMYLCATSRLSLAGPYNEQFFGPGTRLTVL.

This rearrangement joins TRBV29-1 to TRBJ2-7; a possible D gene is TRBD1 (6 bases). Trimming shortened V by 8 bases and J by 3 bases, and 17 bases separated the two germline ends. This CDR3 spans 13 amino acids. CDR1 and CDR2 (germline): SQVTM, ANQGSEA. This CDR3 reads CSFYLTGLYEQYF. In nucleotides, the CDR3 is TGCAGCTTTTACCTGACAGGCCTCTACGAGCAGTACTTC.

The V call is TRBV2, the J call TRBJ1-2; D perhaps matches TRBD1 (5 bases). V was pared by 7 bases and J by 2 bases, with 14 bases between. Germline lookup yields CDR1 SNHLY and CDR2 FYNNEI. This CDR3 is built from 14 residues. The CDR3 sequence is CASTEGKTNYGYTF. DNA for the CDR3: TGTGCCAGCACGGAGGGGAAAACCAACTATGGCTACACCTTC.

In DNA, the CDR3 is TGCGCCAGCAGCACAATGGGACAGGGGGAACGGCTGTTTTTT. Protein: CASSTMGQGERLFF. This chain uses TRBV5-1 with TRBJ1-4; TRBD1 agrees at 11 bases. Trimming took 4 bases from V and 14 from J; bases not matched to a gene: 10. The germline gives CDR1 SGHRS, CDR2 YFSETQ. This CDR3 comprises 14 residues.

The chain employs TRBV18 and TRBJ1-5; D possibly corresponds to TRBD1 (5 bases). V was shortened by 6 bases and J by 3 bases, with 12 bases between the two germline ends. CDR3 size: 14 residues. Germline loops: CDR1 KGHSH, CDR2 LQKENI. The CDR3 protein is CASSPGRDNQPQHF. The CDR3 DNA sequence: TGTGCCAGCTCTCCCGGCAGGGACAATCAGCCCCAGCATTTT.

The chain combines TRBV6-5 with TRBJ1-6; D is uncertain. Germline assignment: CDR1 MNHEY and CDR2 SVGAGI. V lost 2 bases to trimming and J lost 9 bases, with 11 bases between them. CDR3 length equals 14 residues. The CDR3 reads CASSYRNPGSPLHF. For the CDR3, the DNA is TGTGCCAGCAGTTACCGGAATCCGGGTTCACCCCTCCACTTT.

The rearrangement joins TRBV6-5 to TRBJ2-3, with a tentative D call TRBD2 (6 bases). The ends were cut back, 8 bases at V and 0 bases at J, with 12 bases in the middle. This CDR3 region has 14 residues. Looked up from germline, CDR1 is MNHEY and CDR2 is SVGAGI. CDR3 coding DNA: TGTGCCAGCGGAGACGGGACTAGCACAGATACGCAGTATTTT. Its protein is CASGDGTSTDTQYF.

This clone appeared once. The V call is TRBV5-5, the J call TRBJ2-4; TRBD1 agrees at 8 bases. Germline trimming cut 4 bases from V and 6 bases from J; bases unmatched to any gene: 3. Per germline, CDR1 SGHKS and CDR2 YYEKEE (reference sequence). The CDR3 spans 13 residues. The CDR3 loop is CASSTGGRNIQYF. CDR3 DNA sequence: TGTGCCAGCAGCACAGGGGGAAGAAACATTCAGTACTTC.

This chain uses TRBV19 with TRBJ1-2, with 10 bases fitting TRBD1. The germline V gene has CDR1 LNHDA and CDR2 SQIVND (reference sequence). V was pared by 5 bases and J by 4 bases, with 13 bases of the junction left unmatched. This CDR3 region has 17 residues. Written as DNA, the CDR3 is TGTGCCAGTAGTCGGACGACAGGGGGCTTGTCCTTCTATGGCTACACCTTC. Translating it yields CASSRTTGGLSFYGYTF.

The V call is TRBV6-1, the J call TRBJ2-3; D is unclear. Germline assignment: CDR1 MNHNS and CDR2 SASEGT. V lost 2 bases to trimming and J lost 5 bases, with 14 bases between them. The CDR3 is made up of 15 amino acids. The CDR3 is CASSELLTNRDTQYF. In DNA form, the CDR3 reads TGTGCCAGCAGTGAACTTCTGACAAATCGAGATACGCAGTATTTT.

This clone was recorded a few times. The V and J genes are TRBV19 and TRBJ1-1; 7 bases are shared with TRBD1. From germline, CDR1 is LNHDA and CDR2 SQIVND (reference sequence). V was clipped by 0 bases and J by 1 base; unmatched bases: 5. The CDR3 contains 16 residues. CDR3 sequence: CASSIDHRGTNTEAFF. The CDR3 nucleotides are TGTGCCAGTAGTATAGACCACAGGGGAACGAACACTGAAGCTTTCTTT.

CDR3: CASSDLYEQYF. The DNA for the CDR3 is TGTGCCAGCAGTGACCTCTACGAGCAGTACTTC. The chain employs TRBV6-1 and TRBJ2-7; D is unresolved. This CDR3 has 11 residues. Trimming took off 3 bases at V and 3 bases at J, with 3 bases between the two ends. The germline CDR1 and CDR2 sequences are MNHNS and SASEGT.

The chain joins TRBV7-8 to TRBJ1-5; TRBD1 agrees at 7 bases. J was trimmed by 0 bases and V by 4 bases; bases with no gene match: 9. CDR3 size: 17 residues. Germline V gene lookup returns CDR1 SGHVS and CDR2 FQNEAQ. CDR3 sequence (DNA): TGTGCCAGCAGCTCCGAGACAGGGTTCTATAGCAATCAGCCCCAGCATTTT. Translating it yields CASSSETGFYSNQPQHF.

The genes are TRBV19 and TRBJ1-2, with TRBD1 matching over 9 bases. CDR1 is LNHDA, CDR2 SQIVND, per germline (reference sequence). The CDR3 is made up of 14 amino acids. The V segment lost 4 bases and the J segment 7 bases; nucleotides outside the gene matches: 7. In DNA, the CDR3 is TGTGCCAGTAGTACAGGGGACAGGGTAGGTGGCTACACCTTC. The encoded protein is CASSTGDRVGGYTF.

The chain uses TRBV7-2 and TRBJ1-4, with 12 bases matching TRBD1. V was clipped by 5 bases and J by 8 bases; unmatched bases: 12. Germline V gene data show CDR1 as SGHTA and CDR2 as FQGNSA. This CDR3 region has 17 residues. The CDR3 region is CASSPRPGTGGGEKLFF. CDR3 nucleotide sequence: TGTGCCAGCAGCCCTCGTCCCGGGACAGGGGGCGGGGAAAAACTGTTTTTT.

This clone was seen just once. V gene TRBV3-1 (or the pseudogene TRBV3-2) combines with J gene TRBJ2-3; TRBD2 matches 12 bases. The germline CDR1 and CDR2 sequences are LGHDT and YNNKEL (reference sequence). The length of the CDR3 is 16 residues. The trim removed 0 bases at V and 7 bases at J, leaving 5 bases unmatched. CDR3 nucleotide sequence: TGTGCCAGCAGCCAAGAGGCTAGCGGGGGGGCAAATACGCAGTATTTT. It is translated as CASSQEASGGANTQYF.

Here the CDR3 DNA reads TGCAGCGTTGAAGAGGCTACAGGGGCGAGAAACACTGAAGCTTTCTTT. This sequence encodes CSVEEATGARNTEAFF. The genes are TRBV29-1 and TRBJ1-1; 7 bases match TRBD1. Trimming cost V 0 bases and J 2 bases; bases outside gene matches: 9. The germline V gene encodes CDR1 SQVTM and CDR2 ANQGSEA. This CDR3 comprises 16 residues.

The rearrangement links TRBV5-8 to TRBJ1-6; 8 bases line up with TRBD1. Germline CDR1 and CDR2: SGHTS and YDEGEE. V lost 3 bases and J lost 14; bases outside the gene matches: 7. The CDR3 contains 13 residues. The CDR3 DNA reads TGTGCCAGCAGCTCCGGACAGGGTTCTACCCTCCACTTT. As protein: CASSSGQGSTLHF.

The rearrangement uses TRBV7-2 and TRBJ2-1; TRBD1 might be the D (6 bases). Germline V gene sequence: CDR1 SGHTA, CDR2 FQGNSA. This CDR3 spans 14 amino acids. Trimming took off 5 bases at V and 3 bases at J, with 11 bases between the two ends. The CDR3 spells CASSLQGFYNEQFF. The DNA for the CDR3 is TGTGCCAGCAGCCTACAGGGATTCTACAATGAGCAGTTCTTC.

The CDR3 spells CASSVRLQTDTQYF. The CDR3 nucleotides are TGTGCCAGCAGCGTGAGACTACAGACAGATACGCAGTATTTT. This chain joins TRBV9 and TRBJ2-3; D may be TRBD2 (5 bases). Germline lookup yields CDR1 SGDLS and CDR2 YYNGEE. V lost 2 bases and J lost 3, with 10 bases in between. The CDR3 has 14 amino acids.

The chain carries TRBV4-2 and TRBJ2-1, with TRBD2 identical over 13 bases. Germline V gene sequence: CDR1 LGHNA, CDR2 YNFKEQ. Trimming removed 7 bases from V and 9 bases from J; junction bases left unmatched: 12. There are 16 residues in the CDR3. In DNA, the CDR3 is TGTGCCAGCACTTCACTAGCGGGGGGGCCGGGGAGTGAGCAGTTCTTC. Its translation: CASTSLAGGPGSEQFF.

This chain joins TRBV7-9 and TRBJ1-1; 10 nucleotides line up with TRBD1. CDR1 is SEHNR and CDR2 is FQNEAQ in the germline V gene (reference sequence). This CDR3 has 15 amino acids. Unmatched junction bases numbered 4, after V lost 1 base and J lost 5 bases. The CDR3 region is CASSLGQGARTEAFF. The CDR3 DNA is TGTGCCAGCAGCTTAGGACAGGGGGCGCGGACTGAAGCTTTCTTT.

As DNA, the CDR3 is TGCGCCAGCAGCTTTGGGGGGGCACAGTCCTCGTACGAGCAGTACTTC. This encodes CASSFGGAQSSYEQYF. The chain links TRBV5-1 to TRBJ2-7, with D perhaps matching TRBD2 (7 bases). Germline CDR1 is SGHRS and CDR2 is YFSETQ. Trimming took 2 bases from V and 4 from J, leaving 19 bases between them. The CDR3 runs 16 residues.

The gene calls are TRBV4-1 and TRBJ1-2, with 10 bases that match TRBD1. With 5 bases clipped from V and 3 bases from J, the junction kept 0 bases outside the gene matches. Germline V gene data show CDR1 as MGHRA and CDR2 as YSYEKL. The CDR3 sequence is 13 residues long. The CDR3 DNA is TGCGCCAGCAGCGGACAGGGGGACTATGGCTACACCTTC. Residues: CASSGQGDYGYTF.

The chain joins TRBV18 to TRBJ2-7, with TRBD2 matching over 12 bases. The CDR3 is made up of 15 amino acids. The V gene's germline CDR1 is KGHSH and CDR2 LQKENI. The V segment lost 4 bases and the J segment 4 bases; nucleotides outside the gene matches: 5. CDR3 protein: CASSRLGLAGYEQYF. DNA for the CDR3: TGTGCCAGCTCACGCCTCGGACTAGCGGGATACGAGCAGTACTTC. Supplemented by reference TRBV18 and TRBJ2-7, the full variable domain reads NAGVMQNPRHLVRRRGQEARLRCSPMKGHSHVYWYRQLPEEGLKFMVYLQKENIIDESGMPKERFSAEFPKEGPSILRIQQVVRGDSAAYFCASSRLGLAGYEQYFGPGTRLTVT.

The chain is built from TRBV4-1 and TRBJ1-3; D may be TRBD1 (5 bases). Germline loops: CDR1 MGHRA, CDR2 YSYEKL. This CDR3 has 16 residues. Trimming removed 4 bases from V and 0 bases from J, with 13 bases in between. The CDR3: CASSLREGFSGNTIYF. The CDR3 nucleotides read TGCGCCAGCAGCCTAAGGGAGGGGTTCTCTGGAAACACCATATATTTT.

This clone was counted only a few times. CDR3 sequence: CASPGQCNEKLFF. The CDR3 nucleotides read TGCGCCAGCCCGGGACAGTGTAATGAAAAACTGTTTTTT. The chain combines TRBV23-1 with TRBJ1-4; TRBD1 agrees at 7 bases. TRBV23-1 is an ORF for which the function is uncertain. The CDR3 sequence is 13 residues long. The V segment lost 8 bases and the J segment 4 bases; nucleotides outside the gene matches: 4.